These 16 T cell receptor beta chains were all obtained from the same sample, sequenced in a study of cytomegalovirus exposure and HLA in healthy donors. With 60 Vbeta and 13 Jbeta primers, the PCR was carried out. The table came from immunoSEQ multiplex PCR; TCRdb's copy has only in-frame clones and leaves some out. The top ten clones hold roughly 0.75% of a sample with 200,000 or so clones, approximately 78% of them seen once. The sample comprised PBMCs. The source is a woman aged 18-30 years in good health and CMV-seronegative.

The chain employs TRBV5-1 and TRBJ2-3; TRBD2 matches 8 bases. The length of the CDR3 is 16 residues. Germline V lookup: CDR1 SGHRS, CDR2 YFSETQ. V lost 4 bases, J lost 2 bases, and 9 bases stayed unmatched. The CDR3 DNA sequence: TGCGCCAGCAGCCGGACTAGCCCCAGGGCCACAGATACGCAGTATTTT. Residues: CASSRTSPRATDTQYF. Combining the CDR3 with reference TRBV5-1 and TRBJ2-3 gives the whole variable domain KAGVTQTPRYLIKTRGQQVTLSCSPISGHRSVSWYQQTPGQGLQFLFEYFSETQRNKGNFPGRFSGRQFSNSRSEMNVSTLELGDSALYLCASSRTSPRATDTQYFGPGTRLTVL.

As DNA, the CDR3 is TGTGCCAGCAGGGTCCAGAACTATGGCTACACCTTC. Its translation is CASRVQNYGYTF. The rearrangement links TRBV28 to TRBJ1-2; D unclear. This CDR3 comprises 12 residues. V was cut by 6 bases and J by 2 bases, with 7 bases left in between. Germline-derived CDR1 and CDR2 are MDHEN and SYDVKM.

This chain links TRBV10-2 with TRBJ2-7; 8 bases align to TRBD2. The V gene's germline CDR1 is WSHSY and CDR2 SAAADI. With V trimmed by 10 bases and J by 3 bases, 5 bases remained unmatched. CDR3 length equals 12 residues. The CDR3 nucleotides read TGCGCCACGGACCGGGGGGGCTACGAGCAGTACTTC. The encoded protein is CATDRGGYEQYF.

This chain uses TRBV7-2 with TRBJ2-3; 11 nucleotides line up with TRBD2. The V segment lost 4 bases and the J segment 0 bases; nucleotides outside the gene matches: 3. Germline loops: CDR1 SGHTA, CDR2 FQGNSA. This CDR3 contains 16 residues. CDR3 protein: CASSSRLAGSTDTQYF. CDR3 nucleotide sequence: TGTGCCAGCAGCTCGCGACTAGCGGGGAGCACAGATACGCAGTATTTT.

This clone has more than one count but fewer than ten. This chain uses TRBV6-1 with TRBJ1-1; 8 positions match TRBD1. This CDR3 region has 17 residues. In germline, CDR1 is MNHNS, CDR2 SASEGT. The V segment lost 4 bases and the J segment 4 bases; nucleotides outside the gene matches: 14. The CDR3 loop is CASSAGNRGGLSTEAFF. The DNA of the CDR3 is TGTGCCAGCAGTGCGGGGAACAGGGGGGGCTTAAGCACTGAAGCTTTCTTT.

V gene TRBV27 combines with J gene TRBJ1-6; 12 bases fit TRBD1. V trimming: 4 bases; J trimming: 6 bases; junction bases outside the gene matches: 4. Looked up from germline, CDR1 is MNHEY and CDR2 is SMNVEV (reference sequence). This CDR3 has 16 amino acids. The CDR3 nucleotides read TGTGCCAGCAGTTGGGGACAGGGGGCCGGTAATTCACCCCTCCACTTT. Protein: CASSWGQGAGNSPLHF.

Details on this clone: Other DNA variants within this sample encode the same CDR3. The chain links TRBV2 to TRBJ1-4; tentative D call: TRBD1 (5 bases). Germline CDR1 and CDR2: SNHLY and FYNNEI. V was pared by 1 base and J by 8 bases, with 8 bases between. This CDR3 has 13 amino acids. In DNA form, the CDR3 reads TGTGCCAGCAGTGAAGAGGGGCGGGAAAAACTGTTTTTT. The encoded protein is CASSEEGREKLFF.

The J gene is TRBJ2-1, the V gene TRBV19, with 8 bases that match TRBD1. V shed 5 bases, J shed 4 bases, and the junction held 4 bases outside the gene matches. The CDR3 has 14 residues. Germline V lookup: CDR1 LNHDA, CDR2 SQIVND (reference sequence). CDR3 bases: TGTGCCAGTAGTGGACAGGGAGTTTACAATGAGCAGTTCTTC. Translated, it gives CASSGQGVYNEQFF. The full variable domain, its missing parts supplied by reference TRBV19 and TRBJ2-1, is DGGITQSPKYLFRKEGQNVTLSCEQNLNHDAMYWYRQDPGQGLRLIYYSQIVNDFQKGDIAEGYSVSREKKESFPLTVTSAQKNPTAFYLCASSGQGVYNEQFFGPGTRLTVL.

The V gene is TRBV7-3, the J gene TRBJ2-1; 9 bases line up with TRBD2. V shed 5 bases and J 5 bases; nucleotides not matched to a gene: 13. Germline CDR1 SGHTA, CDR2 FQGTGA. The CDR3 extends over 17 amino acids. In nucleotides, the CDR3 is TGTGCCAGCAGCCCGGGGGCGGGACTAGCTGGCCACAATGAGCAGTTCTTC. Translated: CASSPGAGLAGHNEQFF.

The genes are TRBV2 and TRBJ2-7; a weak D match, TRBD2 (6 bases). This CDR3 contains 12 residues. The germline V gene has CDR1 SNHLY and CDR2 FYNNEI. Trimming removed 4 bases at V and 4 bases at J, with 8 bases between. CDR3: CASSAREYEQYF. In nucleotides, the CDR3 is TGTGCCAGCAGTGCGCGGGAATACGAGCAGTACTTC. Full variable domain (missing parts from reference TRBV2 and TRBJ2-7): EPEVTQTPSHQVTQMGQEVILRCVPISNHLYFYWYRQILGQKVEFLVSFYNNEISEKSEIFDDQFSVERPDGSNFTLKIRSTKLEDSAMYFCASSAREYEQYFGPGTRLTVT.

The rearrangement links TRBV10-3 to TRBJ2-7; a weak D match, TRBD2 (6 bases). CDR1 is ENHRY, CDR2 SYGVKD, per germline. Trimming left V 2 bases short and J 3 bases short, with 14 bases between. The CDR3 extends over 15 amino acids. CDR3 in DNA: TGTGCCATCAGTGAGGGCCCGGGAGAGGTCTACGAGCAGTACTTC. Protein sequence: CAISEGPGEVYEQYF.

The chain carries TRBV2 and TRBJ2-5; 8 bases are shared with TRBD2. Germline-derived CDR1 and CDR2 are SNHLY and FYNNEI. Germline trimming cut 6 bases from V and 7 bases from J; bases unmatched to any gene: 10. This CDR3 spans 14 amino acids. CDR3 sequence reads: CASSAGLAVWTQYF. The CDR3 DNA reads as TGTGCCAGCAGCGCCGGACTAGCCGTGTGGACCCAGTACTTC.

This clone was seen just once. This sequence joins TRBV7-2 and TRBJ2-3; D might be TRBD2 (5 bases). V lost 5 bases and J 6 bases, leaving 9 bases between the germline ends. CDR1 is SGHTA, CDR2 FQGNSA, per germline. The CDR3 spans 12 residues. This chain's CDR3 is CASSLTGDTQYF. The CDR3 DNA reads as TGTGCCAGCAGCCTCACGGGGGATACGCAGTATTTT.

The chain combines TRBV29-1 with TRBJ2-7; 7 bases are a match to TRBD1. V lost 8 bases to trimming and J lost 4 bases; unmatched junction nucleotides: 11. The germline CDR1 and CDR2 sequences are SQVTM and ANQGSEA. The CDR3 sequence is 13 residues long. CDR3 in amino acids: CSYSQGEVYEQYF. CDR3 in DNA: TGCAGCTACAGCCAGGGGGAAGTGTACGAGCAGTACTTC.

V gene TRBV28 combines with J gene TRBJ2-7; 14 bases line up with TRBD2. V was pared by 4 bases and J by 0 bases, with 5 bases of the junction left unmatched. The CDR3 is 17 residues long. The germline V gene has CDR1 MDHEN and CDR2 SYDVKM. The CDR3, as DNA: TGTGCCAGCAGTTCCGGGACTAGCGGGAGCTTCTCCTACGAGCAGTACTTC. Protein sequence: CASSSGTSGSFSYEQYF.

J is TRBJ2-7 and V is TRBV7-8; maybe TRBD2 (5 bases). This CDR3 comprises 17 residues. Trimming shortened V by 5 bases and J by 3 bases, and 23 bases separated the two germline ends. Per the germline V gene, CDR1 is SGHVS and CDR2 is FQNEAQ. CDR3 coding DNA: TGTGCCAGCAGCCCGAAGTCGGGGTTAAGCCTTAGCTACGAGCAGTACTTC. This gives the protein CASSPKSGLSLSYEQYF.